The 29 T cell receptor beta chains below come from one sample, sequenced in a study of cytotoxic CD8 clonotypes in ibrutinib-treated CLL. Some clones are missing from TCRdb's copy, which holds only in-frame ones; the method was immunoSEQ multiplex PCR. The data show around 130,000 clones, less than 90% seen once. Material: PBMCs, obtained after 24 months of ibrutinib treatment. The receptors were gathered from a human donor with chronic lymphocytic leukemia.

This chain links TRBV19 with TRBJ1-2; 7 bases map to TRBD1. The germline gives CDR1 LNHDA, CDR2 SQIVND (reference sequence). V shed 5 bases and J 1 base; nucleotides not matched to a gene: 4. The CDR3 covers 14 residues. For the CDR3, the DNA is TGTGCCAGTAGTTTGGGACAGAGTAACTATGGCTACACCTTC. It encodes CASSLGQSNYGYTF.

The chain links TRBV7-6 to TRBJ2-2, with D perhaps TRBD1 or TRBD2 (5 bases each). The V end lost 6 bases, the J end lost 3 bases, and 11 bases lay between the germline ends. This CDR3 has 14 amino acids. In germline, CDR1 is SGHVS, CDR2 FNYEAQ. In nucleotides, the CDR3 is TGTGCCAGCAGGGAACAGGAGGACACCGGGGAGCTGTTTTTT. Amino acid sequence: CASREQEDTGELFF.

J is TRBJ2-6 and V is TRBV2; 8 bases match TRBD1. Germline CDR1 and CDR2: SNHLY and FYNNEI. After removal of 5 bases from V and 2 bases from J, the junction contained 2 bases not matched to a gene. CDR3 length equals 15 residues. DNA for the CDR3: TGTGCCAGCAGTAGGACAGGGACTGGGGCCAACGTCCTGACTTTC. Translation gives CASSRTGTGANVLTF.

The J gene is TRBJ2-7, the V gene TRBV19, with D possibly being TRBD1 or TRBD2 (6 bases each). The V gene lost 10 bases and the J gene lost 2 bases, with 9 bases spanning the gap. Germline V gives CDR1 LNHDA, CDR2 SQIVND (reference sequence). This CDR3 is built from 11 residues. The CDR3 here is CATGAPYEQYF. For the CDR3, the DNA is TGTGCCACGGGGGCCCCCTACGAGCAGTACTTC. Complete variable domain (other parts from reference TRBV19 and TRBJ2-7): DGGITQSPKYLFRKEGQNVTLSCEQNLNHDAMYWYRQDPGQGLRLIYYSQIVNDFQKGDIAEGYSVSREKKESFPLTVTSAQKNPTAFYLCATGAPYEQYFGPGTRLTVT.

V gene TRBV5-1 combines with J gene TRBJ1-2; TRBD1 aligns across 8 bases. Germline CDR1 SGHRS, CDR2 YFSETQ. Trimming cost V 1 base and J 6 bases; bases outside gene matches: 2. The CDR3 extends over 13 amino acids. Here the CDR3 reads CASSLQGANGYTF. In nucleotides, the CDR3 is TGCGCCAGCAGCTTGCAGGGGGCCAATGGCTACACCTTC.

The chain uses TRBV30 and TRBJ1-2; D remains unclear. Germline values: CDR1 GTSNPN, CDR2 SVGIG (reference sequence). Between the trimmed V and J ends, which lost 3 bases and 1 base, there was a span of 9 bases. This CDR3 is 13 amino acids long. The DNA of the CDR3 is TGTGCCTGGAGGCTACAGCATAACTATGGCTACACCTTC. Its translation is CAWRLQHNYGYTF.

This clone was detected only once. The chain uses TRBV5-6 and TRBJ2-7, with unresolved D. V gave up 2 bases and J gave up 2 bases, with 14 bases separating them. The CDR3 spans 15 residues. Germline values: CDR1 SGHDT, CDR2 YYEEEE. The CDR3 protein is CASSLGPFRPYEQYF. The CDR3 DNA follows: TGTGCCAGCAGCTTAGGACCATTCAGACCCTACGAGCAGTACTTC.

The V call is TRBV7-9, the J call TRBJ2-1; D gene uncertain. Germline loops: CDR1 SEHNR, CDR2 FQNEAQ (reference sequence). This CDR3 comprises 11 residues. With 5 bases removed from V and 8 bases from J, the gap between germline ends came to 7 bases. The CDR3 protein is CASSLMHEQFF. The DNA for the CDR3 is TGTGCCAGCAGCCTCATGCATGAGCAGTTCTTC.

CDR3 in amino acids: CAISESRTGDEQYF. The CDR3 DNA sequence: TGTGCCATCAGTGAGTCGCGGACGGGCGACGAGCAGTACTTC. V usage is TRBV10-3 and J usage is TRBJ2-7; no definite D call. The germline V and J ends were trimmed by 0 bases and 5 bases, with 11 bases remaining between them. The germline V gene has CDR1 ENHRY and CDR2 SYGVKD. CDR3 length equals 14 residues.

This rearrangement joins TRBV9 to TRBJ2-3, with TRBD2 matching over 9 bases. Trimming took 0 bases from V and 4 from J; bases not matched to a gene: 3. CDR3 length: 15 amino acids. In germline, CDR1 is SGDLS, CDR2 YYNGEE. CDR3 region: CASSVEGGGADTQYF. CDR3 coding DNA: TGTGCCAGCAGCGTAGAAGGCGGGGGGGCAGATACGCAGTATTTT.

The chain links TRBV27 to TRBJ2-1; TRBD1 is a possible D gene (5 bases). This CDR3 has 16 amino acids. Trimming removed 1 base at V and 2 bases at J, with 12 bases between. The germline CDR1 and CDR2 sequences are MNHEY and SMNVEV (reference sequence). CDR3 nucleotide sequence: TGTGCCAGCAGTTTATTTAAGGGGATCCCCTACAATGAGCAGTTCTTC. Residues: CASSLFKGIPYNEQFF.

This sequence joins TRBV10-1 and TRBJ2-3, with 10 positions matching TRBD1. Per the germline V gene, CDR1 is WNHNN and CDR2 is SYGVQD (reference sequence). The V and J ends lost 6 bases and 3 bases, in that order; junction bases with no gene match: 9. The CDR3 consists of 16 residues. The CDR3 nucleotides are TGCGCCAGCAGCTTACACGGGACAGGGGCTACAGATACGCAGTATTTT. Its translation is CASSLHGTGATDTQYF.

This chain links TRBV30 with TRBJ2-1; D unclear. Per the germline V gene, CDR1 is GTSNPN and CDR2 is SVGIG (reference sequence). V was shortened by 2 bases and J by 10 bases, with 27 bases between the two germline ends. The CDR3 is 17 residues long. The CDR3 is CAWSPPRTSKTLHEQFF. The CDR3 DNA is TGTGCCTGGAGTCCACCTCGGACCTCAAAGACCCTACACGAGCAGTTCTTC.

This clone came up once. This chain links TRBV19 with TRBJ2-7; 8 bases align to TRBD1. Germline lookup yields CDR1 LNHDA and CDR2 SQIVND (reference sequence). After removal of 5 bases from V and 6 bases from J, the junction contained 12 bases not matched to a gene. The CDR3 consists of 15 residues. CDR3 amino acids: CASSPTQGAVVEQYF. DNA for the CDR3: TGTGCCAGTAGTCCCACGCAGGGGGCGGTTGTCGAGCAGTACTTC.

The rearrangement links TRBV7-2 to TRBJ2-7, with TRBD2 matching over 10 bases. V lost 6 bases and J lost 2; bases outside the gene matches: 4. Germline V gene sequence: CDR1 SGHTA, CDR2 FQGNSA. CDR3 length: 14 residues. The CDR3 nucleotides are TGTGCCAGCAGTCCAACTAGCGGGACCTACGAGCAGTACTTC. As protein: CASSPTSGTYEQYF.

J is TRBJ2-7 and V is TRBV15, with D possibly being TRBD2 (5 bases). This CDR3 is 13 amino acids long. CDR1 is LNHNV and CDR2 is YYDKDF in the germline V gene (reference sequence). V gave up 5 bases and J gave up 6 bases, with 14 bases separating them. The CDR3 coding sequence is TGTGCCACCAGCCCCGGGGTATTAGGCGAGCAGTACTTC. Amino acids: CATSPGVLGEQYF. The full variable domain, completed using reference TRBV15 and TRBJ2-7, is DAMVIQNPRYQVTQFGKPVTLSCSQTLNHNVMYWYQQKSSQAPKLLFHYYDKDFNNEADTPDNFQSRRPNTSFCFLDIRSPGLGDTAMYLCATSPGVLGEQYFGPGTRLTVT.

The chain carries TRBV14 and TRBJ1-4, with D possibly matching TRBD1 (5 bases). CDR1 is SGHDN, CDR2 FVKESK, per germline. The CDR3 is 15 residues long. The V gene lost 4 bases and the J gene lost 8 bases, with 17 bases spanning the gap. Here the CDR3 DNA reads TGTGCCAGCAGCCCGGGACGGTTGGGTGCAGAAAAACTGTTTTTT. This translates into CASSPGRLGAEKLFF.

Comment on this clone: At one of its ends the junction is not consistent with the germline gene, which may arise from a read error. The chain carries TRBV11-2 and TRBJ2-5, with D tentatively TRBD2 (5 bases). The CDR3 consists of 12 residues. CDR1 is SGHAT and CDR2 is FQNNGV in the germline V gene. The CDR3 region is CASSLDREIQYF. In DNA, the CDR3 is TGTGCCAGCAGCTTAGATAGGGAGATCCAGTACTTC. Based on the CDR3 plus reference TRBV11-2 and TRBJ2-5, the full variable domain is EAGVAQSPRYKIIEKRQSVAFWCNPISGHATLYWYQQILGQGPKLLIQFQNNGVVDDSQLPKDRFSAERLKGVDSTLKIQPAKLEDSAVYLCASSLDREIQYFGPGTRLLVL.

The rearrangement joins TRBV29-1 to TRBJ2-1; D call uncertain. Germline loops: CDR1 SQVTM, CDR2 ANQGSEA. The CDR3 covers 13 residues. V was cut by 3 bases and J by 1 base, with 7 bases left in between. CDR3 in amino acids: CSVDPDSYNEQFF. As DNA, the CDR3 is TGCAGCGTTGACCCGGATTCCTACAATGAGCAGTTCTTC.

The chain couples TRBV6-6 to TRBJ1-5; 8 bases agree with TRBD1. Germline trimming cut 6 bases from V and 7 bases from J; bases unmatched to any gene: 8. The CDR3 extends over 14 amino acids. CDR1 MNHNY and CDR2 SVGAGI come from the germline V gene (reference sequence). DNA for the CDR3: TGTGCCAGCAGCACAGGACAGGGAGGACAGCCCCAGCATTTT. Translated: CASSTGQGGQPQHF.

The CDR3 DNA reads as TGTGCCAGCAGCGTAGCTTCTGGTGGTACAGGGCTAGCGGGGGACAATGAGCAGTTCTTC. Translating gives CASSVASGGTGLAGDNEQFF. The chain is built from TRBV9 and TRBJ2-1, with 10 nucleotides matching TRBD2. J lost 5 bases, V lost 0 bases, and 17 bases had no gene match. Germline V gene sequence: CDR1 SGDLS, CDR2 YYNGEE. CDR3 length: 20 residues.

CDR3 in DNA: TGTGCCAGCAGTGACGAGAGGGCTTTCTTT. As protein: CASSDERAFF. The chain couples TRBV2 to TRBJ1-1; D remains unclear. Germline CDR1 SNHLY, CDR2 FYNNEI. The CDR3 loop spans 10 amino acids. Trimming left V 3 bases short and J 11 bases short, with 7 bases between.

The chain joins TRBV25-1 to TRBJ1-2; tentative D call: TRBD1 (6 bases). V was shortened by 3 bases and J by 8 bases, with 13 bases between the two germline ends. Per the germline V gene, CDR1 is MGHDK and CDR2 is SYGVNS. The CDR3 length is 13 residues. The CDR3 nucleotides are TGTGCCAGCAGTGACTACAGGGTTGGGGGCTACACCTTC. It encodes CASSDYRVGGYTF.

V usage is TRBV29-1 and J usage is TRBJ2-7, with TRBD2 matching 8 bases. In germline, CDR1 is SQVTM, CDR2 ANQGSEA. The CDR3 consists of 12 residues. The V and J ends lost 7 bases and 0 bases, in that order; junction bases with no gene match: 2. The CDR3 DNA follows: TGCAGCGCCGGGACTAGCTCCTACGAGCAGTACTTC. It encodes CSAGTSSYEQYF.

The chain recombines TRBV6-5 with TRBJ1-1; unclear D gene. The V gene lost 8 bases and the J gene lost 1 base, with 17 bases spanning the gap. The germline V gene encodes CDR1 MNHEY and CDR2 SVGAGI. The CDR3 consists of 15 residues. The CDR3 region is CASPSPDTGNTEAFF. In nucleotides, the CDR3 is TGTGCCAGCCCGTCTCCCGACACGGGGAACACTGAAGCTTTCTTT.

The chain couples TRBV2 to TRBJ2-2, with a possible D match to TRBD1 (6 bases). The germline CDR1 and CDR2 sequences are SNHLY and FYNNEI. Trimming removed 6 bases at V and 3 bases at J, with 14 bases between. The CDR3 totals 15 residues. In DNA, the CDR3 is TGTGCCAGCAGCCGCTGGAGGACAGACACCGGGGAGCTGTTTTTT. Translating gives CASSRWRTDTGELFF. The full variable domain, in which reference TRBV2 and TRBJ2-2 provide the parts outside the CDR3, is EPEVTQTPSHQVTQMGQEVILRCVPISNHLYFYWYRQILGQKVEFLVSFYNNEISEKSEIFDDQFSVERPDGSNFTLKIRSTKLEDSAMYFCASSRWRTDTGELFFGEGSRLTVL.

The chain links TRBV27 to TRBJ2-5; 8 bases are shared with TRBD2. CDR1 is MNHEY, CDR2 SMNVEV, per germline (reference sequence). This CDR3 is 15 amino acids long. V shed 5 bases, J shed 4 bases, and the junction held 9 bases outside the gene matches. The CDR3 reads CASSLSGAEVETQYF. CDR3 coding DNA: TGTGCCAGCAGTCTTAGCGGGGCGGAAGTAGAGACCCAGTACTTC.

The chain joins TRBV25-1 to TRBJ2-1; 9 bases match TRBD2. Losses at the gene ends were 1 base for V and 6 bases for J; bases not matched to a gene: 4. The CDR3 runs to 15 residues. Germline V gives CDR1 MGHDK, CDR2 SYGVNS. DNA of the CDR3: TGTGCCAGCAGTGAATTGGCTAGCGGGGCCAATGAGCAGTTCTTC. This translates into CASSELASGANEQFF.

CDR3 protein: CASSLASLPGQSAYNEQFF. The CDR3, as DNA: TGTGCCAGCAGCTTAGCGAGTTTACCCGGACAGAGCGCCTACAATGAGCAGTTCTTC. The genes are TRBV7-8 and TRBJ2-1; perhaps TRBD1 as D (6 bases). The CDR3 is made up of 19 amino acids. Germline-derived CDR1 and CDR2 are SGHVS and FQNEAQ. Deletions cut 0 bases from V and 2 bases from J, with 20 bases between.